This T cell receptor beta chain comes out of a study of T cells in Graves' hyperthyroidism and ophthalmopathy. Study summary: Peripheral blood collection took place at initial diagnosis, before any treatment. Notes on the study in general: In validation, the model predicted ophthalmopathy. These predictions came a median about 6.5 months before onset.

There were TCR beta CDR3 regions amplified from RNA transcripts. Researchers ran a first-round RT-PCR on the TCR CDR3 using the HTBI primer set. TCRdb analysed the multiplex PCR reads with MiXCR anew, one entry per CDR3 protein. The sample consists of around 530,000 distinct CDR3 sequences, 15% to 20% of them appearing once. For the diagnoses, clinical symptoms, serum thyroxine and TRAb, thyroid ultrasound and orbital computed tomography were used. Comments on this clonotype: The antigen remains unidentified.

The CDR3 extends over 17 amino acids. CDR1 MGHRA and CDR2 YSYEKL come from the germline V gene. The junction had 14 bases not matched to a gene; V was cut back by 3 bases and J by 4 bases. The chain recombines TRBV4-1 with TRBJ2-5, with 7 bases aligning to TRBD2. This sequence originates from a woman in her late teens or twenties with Graves' ophthalmopathy. The source material was blood. CDR3 DNA: TGCGCCAGCAGCCACACTCCCTATTCCTTAGCGGGAGAGACCCAGTACTTC. Encoded protein: CASSHTPYSLAGETQYF.